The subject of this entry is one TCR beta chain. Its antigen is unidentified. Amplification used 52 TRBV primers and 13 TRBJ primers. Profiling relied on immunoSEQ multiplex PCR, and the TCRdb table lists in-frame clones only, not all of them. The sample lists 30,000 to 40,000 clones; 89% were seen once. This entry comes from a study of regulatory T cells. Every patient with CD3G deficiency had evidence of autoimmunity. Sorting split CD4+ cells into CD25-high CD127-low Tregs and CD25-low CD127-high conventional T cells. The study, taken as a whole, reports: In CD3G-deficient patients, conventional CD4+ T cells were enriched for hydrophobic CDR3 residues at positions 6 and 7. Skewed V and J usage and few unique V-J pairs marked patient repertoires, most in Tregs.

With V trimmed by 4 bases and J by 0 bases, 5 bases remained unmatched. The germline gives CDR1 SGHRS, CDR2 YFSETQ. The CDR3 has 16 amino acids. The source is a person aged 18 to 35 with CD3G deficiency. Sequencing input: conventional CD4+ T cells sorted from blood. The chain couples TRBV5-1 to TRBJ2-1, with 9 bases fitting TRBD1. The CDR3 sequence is CASSPGQGSSYNEQFF. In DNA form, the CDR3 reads TGCGCCAGCAGCCCCGGACAGGGGAGCTCCTACAATGAGCAGTTCTTC.